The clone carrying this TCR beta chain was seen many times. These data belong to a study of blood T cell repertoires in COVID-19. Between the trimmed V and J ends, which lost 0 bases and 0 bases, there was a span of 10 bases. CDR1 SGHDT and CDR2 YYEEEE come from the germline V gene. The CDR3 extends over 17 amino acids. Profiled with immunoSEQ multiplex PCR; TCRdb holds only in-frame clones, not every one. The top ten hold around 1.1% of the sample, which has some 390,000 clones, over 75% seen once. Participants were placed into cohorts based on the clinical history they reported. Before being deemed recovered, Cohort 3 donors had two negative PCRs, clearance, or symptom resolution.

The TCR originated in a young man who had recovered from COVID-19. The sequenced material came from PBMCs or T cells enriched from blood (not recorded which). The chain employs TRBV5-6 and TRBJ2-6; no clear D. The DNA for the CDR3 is TGTGCCAGCAGCTTGGACGGAGCCCCCTCTGGGGCCAACGTCCTGACTTTC. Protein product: CASSLDGAPSGANVLTF. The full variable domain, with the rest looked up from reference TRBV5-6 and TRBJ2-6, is DAGVTQSPTHLIKTRGQQVTLRCSPKSGHDTVSWYQQALGQGPQFIFQYYEEEERQRGNFPDRFSGHQFPNYSSELNVNALLLGDSALYLCASSLDGAPSGANVLTFGAGSRLTVL.